This T cell receptor beta chain originates from a study of Ad26.COV2.S vaccination and SARS-CoV-2 variants. Study details: Enrolled in COV1001, the donor was in the Ad26.COV2.S trial arm, which received the vaccine. Study-wide results and caveats: From the TCR breadth and depth analyses, total T cell responses may have been underestimated. There was reportedly substantial breadth in spike-specific CD8+ and CD4+ T cell responses after vaccination.

Between the trimmed V and J ends, which lost 4 bases and 5 bases, there was a span of 17 bases. Per the germline V gene, CDR1 is MGHRA and CDR2 is YSYEKL. This CDR3 has 15 residues. Treatment reported: some 20 received Ad26.COV2.S at low or high dose, single or two shots; about five received placebo; per-sample allocation not given. Day 63 after the first vaccine or placebo injection was the time point for sampling. Assay: immunoSEQ multiplex PCR; the TCRdb copy retains only in-frame clones and omits some. The table shows around 380,000 clones, with roughly nine tenths occurring only once. Concerning this clone: Its target is not known.

The receptor comes from a person aged 18-60 years who received the Ad26.COV2.S COVID-19 vaccine or a placebo. J is TRBJ1-1 and V is TRBV4-1; D is unclear. Material: peripheral blood, obtained in a trial of Ad26.COV2.S vaccine versus placebo. CDR3 nucleotides: TGCGCCAGCAGCCTCAAGCGATCAAATTTTACTGAAGCTTTCTTT. Translated: CASSLKRSNFTEAFF.